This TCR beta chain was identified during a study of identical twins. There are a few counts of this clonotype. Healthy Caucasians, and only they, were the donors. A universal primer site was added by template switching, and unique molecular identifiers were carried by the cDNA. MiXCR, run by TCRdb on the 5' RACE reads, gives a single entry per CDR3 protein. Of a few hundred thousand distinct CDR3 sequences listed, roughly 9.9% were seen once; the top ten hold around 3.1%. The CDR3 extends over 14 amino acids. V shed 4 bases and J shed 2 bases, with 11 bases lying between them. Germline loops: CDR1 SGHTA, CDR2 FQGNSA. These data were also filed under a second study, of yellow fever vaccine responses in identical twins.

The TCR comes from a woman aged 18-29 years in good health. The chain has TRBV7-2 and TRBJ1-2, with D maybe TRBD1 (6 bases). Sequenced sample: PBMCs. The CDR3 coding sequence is TGTGCCAGCAGCTATACGGACAGCAACTATGGCTACACCTTC. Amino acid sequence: CASSYTDSNYGYTF.